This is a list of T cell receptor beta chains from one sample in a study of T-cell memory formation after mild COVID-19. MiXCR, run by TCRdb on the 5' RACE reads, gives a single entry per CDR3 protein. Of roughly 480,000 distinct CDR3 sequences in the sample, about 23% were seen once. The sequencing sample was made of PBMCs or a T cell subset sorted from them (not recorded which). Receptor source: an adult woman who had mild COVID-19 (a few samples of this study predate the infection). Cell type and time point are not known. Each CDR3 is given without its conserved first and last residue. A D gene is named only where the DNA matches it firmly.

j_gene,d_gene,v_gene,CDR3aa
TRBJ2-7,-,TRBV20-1,SATELKDSQTGGPYEQY
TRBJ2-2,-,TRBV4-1,ASQTTAIYTGELF
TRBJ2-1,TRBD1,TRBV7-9,ASSLAPDRGYEQF
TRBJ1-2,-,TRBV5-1,ASRPNADYGYT
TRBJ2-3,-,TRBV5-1,ASRKGFSTDTQY
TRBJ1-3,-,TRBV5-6,ASSPGGPGNTIY
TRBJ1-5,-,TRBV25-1,ASTLHLKH
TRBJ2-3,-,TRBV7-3,ASSLFPDTQY
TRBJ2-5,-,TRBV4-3,ASSQFALPTGGLGETQY
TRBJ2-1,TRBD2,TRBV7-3,ASSWTSVSEQF
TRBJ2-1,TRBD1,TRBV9,ASSVVGTGLINEQF
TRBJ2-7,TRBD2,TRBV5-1,ASSLTPTRDYSSYEQY
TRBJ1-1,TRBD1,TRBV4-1,ASSQVGQMNTEAF
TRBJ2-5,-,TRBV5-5,ASSRGQAGRETQY
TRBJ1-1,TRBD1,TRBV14,ASSPRGWDTEAF
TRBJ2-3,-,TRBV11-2,ASSGATDTQY
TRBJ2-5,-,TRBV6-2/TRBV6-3,ASSYADGTQETQY
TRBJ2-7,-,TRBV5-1,ASSLAGTESYEQY
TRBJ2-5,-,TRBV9,ASSVFGEETQY
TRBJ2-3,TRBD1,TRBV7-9,ASSFRGGWSTDTQY
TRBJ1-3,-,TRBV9,ASSVDGNSGNTIY
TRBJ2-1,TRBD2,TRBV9,ASSVGGRDYYNEQF
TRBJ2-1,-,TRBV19,ASSAGDNEQF
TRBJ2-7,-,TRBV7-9,ASSSSSTLYEQY
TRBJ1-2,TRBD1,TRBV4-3,ASSHVDRVDGYT
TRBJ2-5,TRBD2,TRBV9,ASSSSGGRQETQY
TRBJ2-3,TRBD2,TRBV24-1,ATSDTGLAGGLGDTQY
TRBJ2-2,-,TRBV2,ASRIRAGITGELF
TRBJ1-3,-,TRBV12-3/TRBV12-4,ASSLGLGLGGNTIY
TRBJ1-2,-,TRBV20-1,SARDRGRGNYGYT
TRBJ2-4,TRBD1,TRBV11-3,ASSSRQGRAWQDKNIQY
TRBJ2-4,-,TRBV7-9,ASSDELAKNIQY
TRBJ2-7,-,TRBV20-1,SAQRSGTSYEQY
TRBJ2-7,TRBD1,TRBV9,ASSAAGTGYSYEQY
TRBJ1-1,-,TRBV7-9,ASSSRGGRVATEAF
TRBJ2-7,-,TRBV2,ASSERWIEPYEQY
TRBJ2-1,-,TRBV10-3,AISESYEQF
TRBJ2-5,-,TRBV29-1,SVEGGTQETQY
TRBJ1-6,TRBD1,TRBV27,ASSLVTGGTGYNSPLH